The 19 T cell receptor beta chains below were found in one sample sequenced in a study of T cell changes during pregnancy in multiple sclerosis (dated by TCRdb to about 2019). Libraries were built with the immunoSEQ multiplex PCR assay. TCRdb took over this immuneACCESS table, retaining in-frame rearrangements with V and J assigned. Such tables are incomplete; in checked studies, under half of the missing clones stem from an unresolved V gene, and the remainder is unexplained. In this sample the table shows about 38,000 clones, 93% of which occur a single time. Of the sample, about 8.3% is held by the ten largest clones. Specimen: CD8+ T cells from peripheral blood mononuclear cells, collected in the third trimester of pregnancy. The receptor source for this set is a female donor with multiple sclerosis, enrolled in a pregnancy study.

V is TRBV5-1 and J is TRBJ2-6; 7 nucleotides align to TRBD1. The J segment lost 0 bases and the V segment lost 0 bases, leaving 18 bases of the junction unmatched. The germline gives CDR1 SGHRS, CDR2 YFSETQ. This CDR3 is 22 amino acids long. The CDR3 bases are TGCGCCAGCAGCTTGGCCTGGGCGACAGGGTACCGTCCCAGCTCTGGGGCCAACGTCCTGACTTTC. This encodes CASSLAWATGYRPSSGANVLTF.

V and J are TRBV14 and TRBJ1-5; D is undetermined. The germline V and J ends were trimmed by 1 base and 6 bases, with 10 bases remaining between them. The germline V gene encodes CDR1 SGHDN and CDR2 FVKESK. CDR3 size: 14 residues. The DNA of the CDR3 is TGTGCCAGCAGCCAAGCACCTTGGGCTCAGCCCCAGCATTTT. It is translated as CASSQAPWAQPQHF.

The chain has TRBV7-9 and TRBJ2-1; no reliable D call. The CDR3 consists of 17 residues. Germline V gives CDR1 SEHNR, CDR2 FQNEAQ (reference sequence). V lost 0 bases, J lost 7 bases, and 19 bases lay in between. DNA of the CDR3: TGTGCCAGCAGCTTAGCCCCTCCAGGCGCGTCAAGGAATGAGCAGTTCTTC. Its translation: CASSLAPPGASRNEQFF.

This sequence joins TRBV13 and TRBJ2-7, with 9 bases identical to TRBD1. The ends lost 2 bases at V and 7 bases at J; junction bases unmatched: 15. Germline V gene sequence: CDR1 PRHDT, CDR2 FYEKMQ (reference sequence). CDR3 size: 17 residues. The CDR3 spells CASSLNLQGAPIREQYF. CDR3 DNA: TGTGCCAGCAGCTTAAACTTACAGGGGGCCCCAATTAGGGAGCAGTACTTC.

V usage is TRBV18 and J usage is TRBJ2-5; 7 bases match TRBD2. CDR1 KGHSH and CDR2 LQKENI come from the germline V gene. With V trimmed by 2 bases and J by 4 bases, 7 bases remained unmatched. The CDR3 covers 15 residues. The CDR3 is CASSPGLSGGETQYF. The CDR3 bases are TGTGCCAGCTCACCAGGGCTATCGGGGGGAGAGACCCAGTACTTC.

CDR3 nucleotides: TGCGCCAGCAGCCCTCCAACTAGCGGGGGGGTCCAAGAGACCCAGTACTTC. Its translation is CASSPPTSGGVQETQYF. The chain combines TRBV5-1 with TRBJ2-5; 13 bases align to TRBD2. Germline CDR1 and CDR2: SGHRS and YFSETQ. The V segment lost 4 bases and the J segment 1 base; nucleotides outside the gene matches: 7. The CDR3 length is 17 residues. Variable domain in full (rest from reference TRBV5-1 and TRBJ2-5): KAGVTQTPRYLIKTRGQQVTLSCSPISGHRSVSWYQQTPGQGLQFLFEYFSETQRNKGNFPGRFSGRQFSNSRSEMNVSTLELGDSALYLCASSPPTSGGVQETQYFGPGTRLLVL.

The V and J genes are TRBV29-1 and TRBJ2-7; the match to TRBD2 covers 10 bases. Germline CDR1 is SQVTM and CDR2 is ANQGSEA. V dropped 5 bases and J dropped 4; count of bases not matched to a gene: 2. CDR3 length: 12 amino acids. The CDR3: CSVYSGGYEQYF. In DNA, the CDR3 is TGCAGCGTTTATAGCGGGGGGTACGAGCAGTACTTC.

The V gene is TRBV9, the J gene TRBJ2-2; perhaps TRBD2 as D (6 bases). There are 15 residues in the CDR3. Deletions cut 3 bases from V and 1 base from J, with 10 bases between. Germline CDR1 and CDR2: SGDLS and YYNGEE. CDR3 DNA: TGTGCCAGCAGCGATGAGGGAGGGAACACCGGGGAGCTGTTTTTT. It yields the protein CASSDEGGNTGELFF.

This chain uses TRBV9 with TRBJ2-3; tentative D call: TRBD2 (6 bases). This CDR3 has 15 residues. V lost 0 bases and J 1 base, leaving 9 bases between the germline ends. Germline V gives CDR1 SGDLS, CDR2 YYNGEE. The CDR3 reads CASSVEGLGTDTQYF. In DNA form, the CDR3 reads TGTGCCAGCAGCGTAGAGGGACTTGGCACAGATACGCAGTATTTT.

This chain joins TRBV19 and TRBJ1-5; no reliable D call. V dropped 7 bases and J dropped 1 base, with 14 bases sitting between them. Germline V gene sequence: CDR1 LNHDA, CDR2 SQIVND (reference sequence). CDR3 length: 15 residues. Here the CDR3 reads CASTLGRLSNQPQHF. The CDR3 nucleotides read TGTGCCAGTACCCTAGGTAGGCTGAGCAATCAGCCCCAGCATTTT.

The rearrangement joins TRBV6-4 to TRBJ2-1; TRBD2 is a possible D gene (6 bases). The V gene lost 3 bases and the J gene lost 8 bases, with 11 bases spanning the gap. Germline V gives CDR1 MRHNA, CDR2 SNTAGT. The CDR3 extends over 13 amino acids. CDR3 in amino acids: CASSDGEVDEQFF. The CDR3 DNA reads as TGTGCCAGCAGTGATGGGGAGGTCGATGAGCAGTTCTTC.

The rearrangement uses TRBV9 and TRBJ1-5; 9 nucleotides line up with TRBD1. The germline CDR1 and CDR2 sequences are SGDLS and YYNGEE. V shed 3 bases and J 5 bases; nucleotides not matched to a gene: 3. The CDR3 spans 14 residues. CDR3 bases: TGTGCCAGCAGCGCAGGGACAGGGTATCAGCCCCAGCATTTT. Its translation: CASSAGTGYQPQHF.

This chain connects TRBV15 to TRBJ2-5, with D perhaps TRBD2 (6 bases). There are 14 residues in the CDR3. Looked up from germline, CDR1 is LNHNV and CDR2 is YYDKDF (reference sequence). With 5 bases removed from V and 2 bases from J, the gap between germline ends came to 12 bases. CDR3 nucleotides: TGTGCCACCAGCGGTTACGGGGGTCAAGAGACCCAGTACTTC. Translated: CATSGYGGQETQYF.

The chain links TRBV6-4 to TRBJ2-2; D not resolved. CDR1 MRHNA and CDR2 SNTAGT come from the germline V gene. The CDR3 has 15 amino acids. Trimming removed 0 bases from V and 0 bases from J, with 5 bases in between. CDR3 coding DNA: TGTGCCAGCAGTGACTCCACAGCGAACACCGGGGAGCTGTTTTTT. Protein product: CASSDSTANTGELFF.

The rearrangement uses TRBV11-2 and TRBJ2-1; TRBD2 agrees at 8 bases. The trim removed 0 bases at V and 4 bases at J, leaving 5 bases unmatched. Germline V gene sequence: CDR1 SGHAT, CDR2 FQNNGV. This CDR3 is 16 amino acids long. The CDR3 coding sequence is TGTGCCAGCAGCTTAGAGTTCGGGGGGGCATACAATGAGCAGTTCTTC. This codes for CASSLEFGGAYNEQFF.

The chain employs TRBV9 and TRBJ1-1; a possible D gene is TRBD1 (6 bases). The CDR3 is 15 amino acids. V shed 1 base and J shed 0 bases, with 10 bases lying between them. The germline gives CDR1 SGDLS, CDR2 YYNGEE. CDR3 sequence: CASSVRQGMNTEAFF. As DNA, the CDR3 is TGTGCCAGCAGCGTACGTCAGGGGATGAACACTGAAGCTTTCTTT.

This rearrangement joins TRBV13 to TRBJ2-5; 8 bases agree with TRBD2. This CDR3 has 15 amino acids. Per the germline V gene, CDR1 is PRHDT and CDR2 is FYEKMQ (reference sequence). The V and J ends lost 7 bases and 1 base, in that order; junction bases with no gene match: 8. CDR3 residues: CASIEGGGPQETQYF. CDR3 sequence (DNA): TGTGCCAGCATCGAGGGCGGGGGGCCCCAAGAGACCCAGTACTTC.

The V call is TRBV5-8, the J call TRBJ1-1; TRBD1 is a possible D gene (5 bases). CDR3 size: 15 residues. Between the trimmed V and J ends, which lost 4 bases and 0 bases, there was a span of 13 bases. CDR1 is SGHTS and CDR2 is YDEGEE in the germline V gene. The CDR3 coding sequence is TGTGCCAGCAGCGGATCGACAGAGGTGAACACTGAAGCTTTCTTT. Amino acid sequence: CASSGSTEVNTEAFF.

This chain joins TRBV6-1 and TRBJ1-5, with D uncertain. With 5 bases removed from V and 0 bases from J, the gap between germline ends came to 11 bases. The CDR3 contains 15 residues. CDR1 is MNHNS, CDR2 SASEGT, per germline. The CDR3 sequence: CASSRPRRSNQPQHF. CDR3 DNA: TGTGCCAGCAGTAGACCGCGGCGTAGCAATCAGCCCCAGCATTTT.